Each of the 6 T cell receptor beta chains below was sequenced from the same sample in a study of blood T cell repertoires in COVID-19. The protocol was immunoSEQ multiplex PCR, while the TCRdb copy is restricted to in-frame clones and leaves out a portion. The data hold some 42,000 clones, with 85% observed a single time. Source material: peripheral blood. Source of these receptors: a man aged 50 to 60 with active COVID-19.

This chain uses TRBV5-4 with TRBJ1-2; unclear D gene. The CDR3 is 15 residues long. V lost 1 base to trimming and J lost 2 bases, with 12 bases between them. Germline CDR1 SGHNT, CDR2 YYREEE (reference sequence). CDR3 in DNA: TGTGCCAGCAGCTTGCCCTCCAGAACCAACTATGGCTACACCTTC. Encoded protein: CASSLPSRTNYGYTF.

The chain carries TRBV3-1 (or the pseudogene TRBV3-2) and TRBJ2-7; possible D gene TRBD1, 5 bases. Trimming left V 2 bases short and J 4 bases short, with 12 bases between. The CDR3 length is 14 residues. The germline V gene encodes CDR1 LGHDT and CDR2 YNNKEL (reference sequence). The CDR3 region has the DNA TGTGCCAGCAGCCAAATGACAGACTCATACGAGCAGTACTTC. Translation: CASSQMTDSYEQYF.

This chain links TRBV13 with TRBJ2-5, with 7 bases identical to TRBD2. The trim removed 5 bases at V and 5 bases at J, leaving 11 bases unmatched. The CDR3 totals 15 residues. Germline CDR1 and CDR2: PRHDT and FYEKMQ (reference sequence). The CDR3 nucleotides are TGTGCCAGCAGCCCCGCCACGCCGCGGGAGGAGACCCAGTACTTC. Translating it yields CASSPATPREETQYF.

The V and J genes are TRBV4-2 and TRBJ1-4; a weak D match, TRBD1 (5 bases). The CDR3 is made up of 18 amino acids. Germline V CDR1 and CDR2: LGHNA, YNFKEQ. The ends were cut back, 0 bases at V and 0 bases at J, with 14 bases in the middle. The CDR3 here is CASSQDTGAGPTNEKLFF. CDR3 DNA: TGTGCCAGCAGCCAAGATACTGGGGCGGGACCAACTAATGAAAAACTGTTTTTT.

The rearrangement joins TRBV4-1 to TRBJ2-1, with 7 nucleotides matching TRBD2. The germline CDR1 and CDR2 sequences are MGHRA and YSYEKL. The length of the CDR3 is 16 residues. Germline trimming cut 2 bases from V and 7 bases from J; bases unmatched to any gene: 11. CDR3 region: CASSQSLSGIKNEQFF. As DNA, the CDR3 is TGCGCCAGCAGCCAAAGCTTAAGCGGGATTAAGAATGAGCAGTTCTTC.

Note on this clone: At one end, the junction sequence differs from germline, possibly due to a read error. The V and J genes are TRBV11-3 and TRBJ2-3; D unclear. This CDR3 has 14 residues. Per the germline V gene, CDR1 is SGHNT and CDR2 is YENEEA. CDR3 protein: CASSLDSSIDTQYF. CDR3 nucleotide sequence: TGTGCCAGCAGCTTAGATAGCAGCATAGATACGCAGTATTTT.